The 27 T cell receptor beta chains listed next were all sequenced from one sample in a study of neurological immune-mediated disorders. Sample time point: longitudinal time-point 3. Each CDR3 protein is one row after TCRdb ran MiXCR on the 5' RACE reads. The sample lists roughly 100,000 distinct CDR3 sequences; 10% to 12% were seen once. Material for sequencing was PBMCs. Receptors originate from a female donor with HTLV-1-associated myelopathy (HAM/TSP).

The rearrangement links TRBV20-1 to TRBJ2-5; 10 bases agree with TRBD2. V trimming: 0 bases; J trimming: 5 bases; junction bases outside the gene matches: 6. CDR1 is DFQATT and CDR2 is SNEGSKA in the germline V gene (reference sequence). The CDR3 length is 15 residues. This CDR3 is CSARDLAGARETQYF. In nucleotides, the CDR3 is TGCAGTGCTAGAGATCTAGCGGGGGCCAGGGAGACCCAGTACTTC.

V and J are TRBV20-1 and TRBJ2-2, with D possibly being TRBD2 (6 bases). This CDR3 is 15 amino acids long. Trimming pared 1 base from V and 0 bases from J, leaving 9 bases between. CDR1 is DFQATT, CDR2 SNEGSKA, per germline (reference sequence). CDR3 region: CSARAVAANTGELFF. Here the CDR3 DNA reads TGCAGTGCTAGAGCTGTAGCGGCGAACACCGGGGAGCTGTTTTTT.

The chain employs TRBV5-6 and TRBJ2-5; a possible D gene is TRBD2 (7 bases). CDR1 SGHDT and CDR2 YYEEEE come from the germline V gene. The CDR3 totals 14 residues. The V end lost 4 bases, the J end lost 2 bases, and 12 bases lay between the germline ends. CDR3 protein: CASSGGGRQETQYF. As DNA, the CDR3 is TGTGCCAGCAGCGGGGGGGGCCGTCAAGAGACCCAGTACTTC.

On this clonotype: A much larger clonotype is one base distant, so this may be a read error. The J gene is TRBJ2-1, the V gene TRBV20-1, with a tentative D call TRBD2 (7 bases). V was trimmed by 6 bases and J by 8 bases, leaving 20 bases between them. This CDR3 comprises 14 residues. The germline V gene encodes CDR1 DFQATT and CDR2 SNEGSKA (reference sequence). The DNA for the CDR3 is TGCAGTGCCCCCTACCGACGGGGGGCCCATGAGCAGTTCTTC. This translates into CSAPYRRGAHEQFF.

This clonotype was recorded at least ten times. The chain recombines TRBV7-9 with TRBJ2-3; the D gene is possibly TRBD2 (6 bases). V lost 1 base to trimming and J lost 4 bases, with 9 bases between them. Germline CDR1 reads SEHNR; CDR2 reads FQNEAQ (reference sequence). CDR3 length equals 14 residues. The CDR3 sequence: CASSLGASADTQYF. DNA for the CDR3: TGTGCCAGCAGCTTAGGGGCTAGCGCAGATACGCAGTATTTT.

The table lists this clonotype with many counts. The J gene is TRBJ2-3, the V gene TRBV7-3; 7 bases fit TRBD1. Germline values: CDR1 SGHTA, CDR2 FQGTGA. With V trimmed by 5 bases and J by 2 bases, 7 bases remained unmatched. CDR3 length equals 15 residues. The CDR3, as DNA: TGTGCCAGCAGCCCGGGACAGACCTACACAGATACGCAGTATTTT. Its translation: CASSPGQTYTDTQYF. The entire variable domain, with the rest obtained from reference TRBV7-3 and TRBJ2-3, is as follows: GAGVSQTPSNKVTEKGKYVELRCDPISGHTALYWYRQSLGQGPEFLIYFQGTGAADDSGLPNDRFFAVRPEGSVSTLKIQRTERGDSAVYLCASSPGQTYTDTQYFGPGTRLTVL.

Many counts were recorded for this clonotype. The chain links TRBV20-1 to TRBJ2-3; 10 bases map to TRBD2. V was clipped by 5 bases and J by 6 bases; unmatched bases: 8. CDR3 length equals 14 residues. Germline V CDR1 and CDR2: DFQATT, SNEGSKA (reference sequence). As DNA, the CDR3 is TGCAGTGCTGGAAGCGGGGGGGCCTGGGATACGCAGTATTTT. Protein: CSAGSGGAWDTQYF.

This clonotype was recorded many times. The chain carries TRBV6-5 and TRBJ1-1, with D possibly TRBD1 on 5 matching bases. V was clipped by 0 bases and J by 7 bases, with 9 bases between them. The V gene's germline CDR1 is MNHEY and CDR2 SVGAGI. The CDR3 extends over 13 amino acids. This chain's CDR3 is CASSYSRGYEAFF. CDR3 coding DNA: TGTGCCAGCAGTTACTCGAGGGGCTATGAAGCTTTCTTT.

In nucleotides, the CDR3 is TGTGCCAGCAGCCCCCAGACAGGGGGCACCGGGGAGCTGTTTTTT. This sequence encodes CASSPQTGGTGELFF. The J gene is TRBJ2-2, the V gene TRBV7-3; 9 nucleotides match TRBD1. Germline CDR1 SGHTA, CDR2 FQGTGA. The CDR3 has 15 amino acids. The trim removed 5 bases at V and 4 bases at J, leaving 5 bases unmatched. The whole variable domain, remainder taken from reference TRBV7-3 and TRBJ2-2, is GAGVSQTPSNKVTEKGKYVELRCDPISGHTALYWYRQSLGQGPEFLIYFQGTGAADDSGLPNDRFFAVRPEGSVSTLKIQRTERGDSAVYLCASSPQTGGTGELFFGEGSRLTVL.

This clonotype was seen repeatedly, ten times or more. The chain uses TRBV14 and TRBJ2-6, with a possible D match to TRBD2 (5 bases). The germline V gene has CDR1 SGHDN and CDR2 FVKESK. The V end lost 3 bases, the J end lost 0 bases, and 15 bases lay between the germline ends. This CDR3 spans 18 amino acids. CDR3 nucleotide sequence: TGTGCCAGCAGCCACCTCCGGGATATCGGCTCTGGGGCCAACGTCCTGACTTTC. It specifies CASSHLRDIGSGANVLTF. Looking up the rest from reference TRBV14 and TRBJ2-6 gives the full variable domain: EAGVTQFPSHSVIEKGQTVTLRCDPISGHDNLYWYRRVMGKEIKFLLHFVKESKQDESGMPNNRFLAERTGGTYSTLKVQPAELEDSGVYFCASSHLRDIGSGANVLTFGAGSRLTVL.

The table lists this clonotype with a few counts. This sequence joins TRBV19 and TRBJ1-1; weak D call: TRBD1 (5 bases). Germline-derived CDR1 and CDR2 are LNHDA and SQIVND (reference sequence). There are 14 residues in the CDR3. Trimming removed 9 bases from V and 4 bases from J, with 18 bases in between. CDR3: CASRLLGDSTEAFF. Here the CDR3 DNA reads TGTGCCAGCCGCCTATTGGGGGATAGCACTGAAGCTTTCTTT.

This chain uses TRBV18 with TRBJ2-3, with a possible D match to TRBD2 (6 bases). The CDR3 is made up of 16 amino acids. Germline loops: CDR1 KGHSH, CDR2 LQKENI. Trimming pared 3 bases from V and 4 bases from J, leaving 17 bases between. This chain's CDR3 is CASSPRTGTAADTQYF. Here the CDR3 DNA reads TGTGCCAGCTCACCGAGAACCGGGACTGCAGCAGATACGCAGTATTTT.

This clonotype was observed many times. The chain combines TRBV5-1 with TRBJ2-7; TRBD2 is a possible D gene (7 bases). Trimming removed 6 bases from V and 6 bases from J, with 16 bases in between. Germline values: CDR1 SGHRS, CDR2 YFSETQ. The CDR3 length is 13 residues. The CDR3 region has the DNA TGCGCCAGCAACCTGGAGGGGGGGCTCGAGCAGTACTTC. This translates into CASNLEGGLEQYF.

A remark on this clonotype: One junction end does not reproduce the germline sequence, and a read error may be involved. The rearrangement joins TRBV5-1 to TRBJ2-3; TRBD2 agrees at 10 bases. Germline V CDR1 and CDR2: SGHRS, YFSETQ. This CDR3 comprises 15 residues. The CDR3 DNA follows: TGCGCCAGCAGCTTACTAGCGGGGATCACAGATACACAGAATTTT. It specifies CASSLLAGITDTQNF.

The rearrangement uses TRBV9 and TRBJ1-3; perhaps TRBD1 as D (5 bases). From germline, CDR1 is SGDLS and CDR2 YYNGEE. The CDR3 consists of 16 residues. V was pared by 0 bases and J by 2 bases, with 12 bases between. CDR3 coding DNA: TGTGCCAGCAGCGTAGAACCTCGAGGGGCTGGAAACACCATATATTTT. It yields the protein CASSVEPRGAGNTIYF.

The chain employs TRBV4-2 and TRBJ2-5; possible D gene TRBD2, 5 bases. The CDR3 contains 14 residues. Germline CDR1 reads LGHNA; CDR2 reads YNFKEQ. Deletions cut 0 bases from V and 4 bases from J, with 9 bases between. DNA of the CDR3: TGTGCCAGCAGCCAAGATGAGGGTCGAGAGACCCAGTACTTC. Amino acids: CASSQDEGRETQYF.

This clonotype has a count of ten or more. V and J are TRBV21-1 and TRBJ1-2; the D call TRBD1 from the table was never checked on the DNA. TRBV21-1 is a listed pseudogene. This CDR3 contains 15 residues. The DNA for the CDR3 is TGTGCCAGCAGCAAAGCGCCGGGGGCGGGACCGGGCTACACCTTC. Translating gives CASSKAPGAGPGYTF.

A word on this clonotype: The DNA is omitted, as the CDR3 cannot be located on it reliably, and the CDR3 follows TCRdb's listing. The CDR3 loop is CASSFYICSASRTAHTNTEAFF. The rearrangement links TRBV7-2 to TRBJ1-1. Germline lookup yields CDR1 SGHTA and CDR2 FQGNSA. The CDR3 is 22 amino acids long, termini counted.

This clonotype has only a few counts. This rearrangement joins TRBV11-3 to TRBJ1-2; D gene uncertain. Germline CDR1 is SGHNT and CDR2 is YENEEA. Trimming took off 1 base at V and 6 bases at J, with 18 bases between the two ends. CDR3 length equals 16 residues. CDR3 protein: CASSLAIRRAFHGYTF. Written as DNA, the CDR3 is TGTGCCAGCAGCTTAGCGATTAGGCGGGCCTTTCATGGCTACACCTTC. Drawing the rest from reference TRBV11-3 and TRBJ1-2, the complete variable domain is EAGVVQSPRYKIIEKKQPVAFWCNPISGHNTLYWYLQNLGQGPELLIRYENEEAVDDSQLPKDRFSAERLKGVDSTLKIQPAELGDSAVYLCASSLAIRRAFHGYTFGSGTRLTVV.

This clonotype has ten or more counts. For the CDR3, the DNA is TGCAGTGCTTTCCGAGGGGGGAGCGGGGGGGCCGGGGAGACCCAGTACTTC. Its protein product is CSAFRGGSGGAGETQYF. This rearrangement joins TRBV20-1 to TRBJ2-5, with 10 positions matching TRBD2. Germline CDR1 and CDR2: DFQATT and SNEGSKA (reference sequence). This CDR3 contains 17 residues. Trimming at V came to 5 bases and at J to 5 bases, leaving 17 bases not matched to a gene.

The chain carries TRBV15 and TRBJ1-1; D may be TRBD1 (6 bases). The CDR3 spans 14 residues. Trimming took 3 bases from V and 5 from J, leaving 13 bases between them. Germline loops: CDR1 LNHNV, CDR2 YYDKDF (reference sequence). For the CDR3, the DNA is TGTGCCACCAGCAGGTCCAGGGGTGGAACTGAAGCTTTCTTT. Protein: CATSRSRGGTEAFF.

This clonotype was seen at least ten times. The V and J genes are TRBV9 and TRBJ2-3, with 8 bases aligning to TRBD2. V lost 7 bases, J lost 2 bases, and 6 bases stayed unmatched. The CDR3 runs 14 residues. The V gene's germline CDR1 is SGDLS and CDR2 YYNGEE. The CDR3 is CASGASGYTDTQYF. Written as DNA, the CDR3 is TGTGCCAGCGGAGCTAGCGGGTACACAGATACGCAGTATTTT.

Ten or more counts support this clonotype. The chain couples TRBV7-2 to TRBJ2-1, with D possibly TRBD1 on 7 matching bases. CDR1 is SGHTA and CDR2 is FQGNSA in the germline V gene. Trimming shortened V by 3 bases and J by 7 bases, and 16 bases separated the two germline ends. CDR3 size: 15 residues. Written as DNA, the CDR3 is TGTGCCAGCAGCTTTGGAGGGGCAGGGGGAAATGAGCAGTTCTTC. Protein product: CASSFGGAGGNEQFF.

This clonotype was recorded at least ten times. This chain uses TRBV2 with TRBJ2-7; either TRBD1 or TRBD2 may supply D (5 bases each). The CDR3 has 14 residues. V was trimmed by 10 bases and J by 2 bases, leaving 18 bases between them. The germline gives CDR1 SNHLY, CDR2 FYNNEI. The CDR3 region is CATQKGTVPYEQYF. The CDR3, as DNA: TGTGCCACCCAAAAGGGGACGGTTCCCTACGAGCAGTACTTC. The full variable domain, rest sourced from reference TRBV2 and TRBJ2-7, is EPEVTQTPSHQVTQMGQEVILRCVPISNHLYFYWYRQILGQKVEFLVSFYNNEISEKSEIFDDQFSVERPDGSNFTLKIRSTKLEDSAMYFCATQKGTVPYEQYFGPGTRLTVT.

The sample holds many counts of this clonotype. J is TRBJ1-5 and V is TRBV5-6; 10 nucleotides agree with TRBD1. V gave up 4 bases and J gave up 6 bases; unmatched junction bases: 4. The CDR3 is 14 amino acids. The germline V gene has CDR1 SGHDT and CDR2 YYEEEE. The CDR3 protein is CASSAGQGFQPQHF. DNA for the CDR3: TGTGCCAGCAGCGCGGGACAGGGGTTTCAGCCCCAGCATTTT.

The rearrangement links TRBV6-6 to TRBJ1-5, with 10 bases aligning to TRBD1. Unmatched junction bases numbered 4, after V lost 7 bases and J lost 4 bases. Germline CDR1 reads MNHNY; CDR2 reads SVGAGI (reference sequence). The CDR3 covers 14 residues. This chain's CDR3 is CASNLGQGNQPQHF. The CDR3 DNA reads TGTGCCAGCAACCTGGGACAGGGGAATCAGCCCCAGCATTTT.

This clonotype was picked up many times. The rearrangement links TRBV20-1 to TRBJ2-1; TRBD1 agrees at 8 bases. The germline gives CDR1 DFQATT, CDR2 SNEGSKA (reference sequence). This CDR3 is 15 amino acids long. With 0 bases clipped from V and 5 bases from J, the junction kept 6 bases outside the gene matches. As DNA, the CDR3 is TGCAGTGCTAGAGATCCCAGGGGGCTCAACAATGAGCAGTTCTTC. This codes for CSARDPRGLNNEQFF.